These 30 T cell receptor beta chains were all obtained from the same sample, sequenced in a study of blood T cell repertoires in COVID-19. Sequencing was performed with immunoSEQ multiplex PCR; in TCRdb, only in-frame clones are kept and a portion is missing. The sample includes about 44,000 clones, about 85% of them seen just once. Sequencing was performed on peripheral blood. The receptor set was obtained from an elderly woman in a cohort sampled during active or convalescent COVID-19.

The chain joins TRBV4-1 to TRBJ2-5; TRBD2 matches 10 bases. Per the germline V gene, CDR1 is MGHRA and CDR2 is YSYEKL. The CDR3 has 19 amino acids. The junction had 17 bases not matched to a gene; V was cut back by 2 bases and J by 5 bases. The CDR3 loop reads CASSQPTSGTSALRETQYF. Here the CDR3 DNA reads TGCGCCAGCAGCCAACCAACCTCAGGGACTAGCGCTTTAAGGGAGACCCAGTACTTC.

The V and J genes are TRBV4-3 and TRBJ2-3; a possible D gene is TRBD1 (5 bases). Looked up from germline, CDR1 is LGHNA and CDR2 is YSLEER. The ends were cut back, 0 bases at V and 2 bases at J, with 12 bases in the middle. This CDR3 spans 16 amino acids. CDR3 DNA: TGCGCCAGCAGCCAAGAAAGTGCCAGGGCCACAGATACGCAGTATTTT. Encoded protein: CASSQESARATDTQYF.

The rearrangement joins TRBV6-5 to TRBJ1-2, with D perhaps matching TRBD1 (5 bases). Trimming took off 0 bases at V and 5 bases at J, with 13 bases between the two ends. The length of the CDR3 is 15 residues. Germline CDR1 reads MNHEY; CDR2 reads SVGAGI. CDR3 loop: CASSYSSGGWYGYTF. As DNA, the CDR3 is TGTGCCAGCAGTTACTCCTCCGGGGGATGGTATGGCTACACCTTC.

The chain links TRBV11-2 to TRBJ1-5, with D uncertain. The germline CDR1 and CDR2 sequences are SGHAT and FQNNGV. This CDR3 contains 13 residues. Trimming removed 1 base at V and 4 bases at J, with 5 bases between. CDR3 sequence reads: CASSLVSNQPQHF. CDR3 nucleotide sequence: TGTGCCAGCAGCTTAGTGTCGAATCAGCCCCAGCATTTT.

This clone occurred a few times. CDR3 nucleotide sequence: TGTGCCAGCAGCTTCTCGCGGTATAGCAATCAGCCCCAGCATTTT. Its translation is CASSFSRYSNQPQHF. V gene TRBV5-6 combines with J gene TRBJ1-5, with D unclear. This CDR3 contains 15 residues. CDR1 and CDR2 from the germline V gene are SGHDT and YYEEEE. V was shortened by 2 bases and J by 0 bases, with 9 bases between the two germline ends.

The chain carries TRBV5-4 and TRBJ2-5; D call uncertain. Trimming removed 1 base from V and 3 bases from J, with 7 bases in between. Germline lookup yields CDR1 SGHNT and CDR2 YYREEE (reference sequence). CDR3 length equals 13 residues. CDR3 DNA sequence: TGTGCCAGCAGCTTGTTTCCGGAAGAGACCCAGTACTTC. Translated: CASSLFPEETQYF. Based on the CDR3 plus reference TRBV5-4 and TRBJ2-5, the full variable domain is ETGVTQSPTHLIKTRGQQVTLRCSSQSGHNTVSWYQQALGQGPQFIFQYYREEENGRGNFPPRFSGLQFPNYSSELNVNALELDDSALYLCASSLFPEETQYFGPGTRLLVL.

This clone was detected once. V usage is TRBV5-4 and J usage is TRBJ2-7, with 13 positions matching TRBD2. V was clipped by 4 bases and J by 3 bases; unmatched bases: 7. Germline V CDR1 and CDR2: SGHNT, YYREEE (reference sequence). The CDR3 length is 16 residues. Written as DNA, the CDR3 is TGTGCCAGCAGCAACCGGACTAGCGGGAGATACTACGAGCAGTACTTC. It is translated as CASSNRTSGRYYEQYF.

V gene TRBV6-5 combines with J gene TRBJ2-3; no reliable D call. CDR1 MNHEY and CDR2 SVGAGI come from the germline V gene. This CDR3 contains 14 residues. V was shortened by 6 bases and J by 2 bases, with 12 bases between the two germline ends. In DNA form, the CDR3 reads TGTGCCAGCAGGCAACAGTACTCCACAGATACGCAGTATTTT. It is translated as CASRQQYSTDTQYF.

The gene calls are TRBV7-8 and TRBJ2-1, with 8 nucleotides matching TRBD2. Germline trimming cut 5 bases from V and 7 bases from J; bases unmatched to any gene: 13. This CDR3 is 16 amino acids long. The germline V gene encodes CDR1 SGHVS and CDR2 FQNEAQ. The CDR3 region has the DNA TGTGCCAGCAGCGAAACTCCGGGACTAGTACTAAATGAGCAGTTCTTC. It translates to CASSETPGLVLNEQFF.

The rearrangement joins TRBV5-4 to TRBJ2-3; TRBD2 matches 8 bases. The CDR3 has 16 residues. The germline V gene encodes CDR1 SGHNT and CDR2 YYREEE (reference sequence). J gave up 3 bases and V 4 bases, and 10 bases lay outside the gene matches. DNA of the CDR3: TGTGCCAGCAGCCACGCCGGGGGGGCCGGGACAGATACGCAGTATTTT. Translation: CASSHAGGAGTDTQYF.

The genes are TRBV18 and TRBJ2-7, with 9 bases that match TRBD1. V trimming: 6 bases; J trimming: 0 bases; junction bases outside the gene matches: 12. CDR1 is KGHSH and CDR2 is LQKENI in the germline V gene. The length of the CDR3 is 17 residues. The CDR3 is CASSWAQLTGGSYEQYF. For the CDR3, the DNA is TGTGCCAGCTCCTGGGCCCAATTGACAGGGGGCTCCTACGAGCAGTACTTC.

The V and J genes are TRBV5-4 and TRBJ1-2; 9 nucleotides agree with TRBD1. V was pared by 5 bases and J by 8 bases, with 7 bases of the junction left unmatched. Germline CDR1 and CDR2: SGHNT and YYREEE (reference sequence). CDR3 length equals 13 residues. The CDR3 DNA is TGTGCCAGCAGGAGGGACAGGGTCGCGGGCTACACCTTC. Translation gives CASRRDRVAGYTF.

This clone has only one observation. This sequence joins TRBV11-2 and TRBJ1-1; D perhaps matches TRBD1 (6 bases). This CDR3 spans 14 amino acids. V lost 7 bases to trimming and J lost 8 bases, with 20 bases between them. The V gene's germline CDR1 is SGHAT and CDR2 FQNNGV. The CDR3 region has the DNA TGTGCCAGCAAGAGGGGACACGTAATTCCCGAAGCTTTCTTT. Its translation: CASKRGHVIPEAFF.

V usage is TRBV27 and J usage is TRBJ2-3, with a possible D match to TRBD1 (5 bases). CDR3 length: 15 amino acids. V lost 0 bases, J lost 4 bases, and 11 bases lay in between. Germline V gives CDR1 MNHEY, CDR2 SMNVEV (reference sequence). CDR3 region: CASSLSGIGADTQYF. The CDR3 nucleotides are TGTGCCAGCAGTTTATCGGGGATAGGGGCAGATACGCAGTATTTT.

The chain uses TRBV3-1 (or the pseudogene TRBV3-2) and TRBJ2-3; 8 bases are shared with TRBD2. This CDR3 has 17 amino acids. Germline V gives CDR1 LGHDT, CDR2 YNNKEL (reference sequence). V shed 2 bases, J shed 6 bases, and the junction held 13 bases outside the gene matches. The CDR3, as DNA: TGTGCCAGCAGCCAATCGCTGGCGGGGGGTTATGGCGATACGCAGTATTTT. This sequence encodes CASSQSLAGGYGDTQYF.

The chain has TRBV5-6 and TRBJ1-2; D is possibly TRBD1 (6 bases). CDR1 and CDR2 from the germline V gene are SGHDT and YYEEEE. CDR3 length: 14 amino acids. Trimming removed 2 bases at V and 6 bases at J, with 14 bases between. In DNA, the CDR3 is TGTGCCAGCAGCTTCCGCAGGGGTGAAAATGGCTACACCTTC. Translated, it gives CASSFRRGENGYTF.

The chain is built from TRBV7-9 and TRBJ2-1; weak D call: TRBD1 (6 bases). The CDR3 extends over 15 amino acids. Germline-derived CDR1 and CDR2 are SEHNR and FQNEAQ (reference sequence). Between the trimmed V and J ends, which lost 1 base and 4 bases, there was a span of 11 bases. The CDR3 DNA reads TGTGCCAGCAGCTTAGATTGGACAGCTTACAATGAGCAGTTCTTC. Residues: CASSLDWTAYNEQFF.

The chain couples TRBV4-2 to TRBJ1-6; possible D gene TRBD1, 5 bases. The CDR3 length is 14 residues. The germline V and J ends were trimmed by 4 bases and 14 bases, with 18 bases remaining between them. The germline CDR1 and CDR2 sequences are LGHNA and YNFKEQ. CDR3 in DNA: TGTGCCAGCAGCCGAATCGCAGGGCGAGAATCCCTCCACTTT. Translation gives CASSRIAGRESLHF.

V and J are TRBV9 and TRBJ1-2; weak D call: TRBD1 (5 bases). The CDR3 runs to 15 residues. From germline, CDR1 is SGDLS and CDR2 YYNGEE. V lost 4 bases and J lost 0, with 13 bases in between. For the CDR3, the DNA is TGTGCCAGCAGCCCTGGGGGGGACGCTAACTATGGCTACACCTTC. It specifies CASSPGGDANYGYTF.

The rearrangement joins TRBV6-5 to TRBJ2-1; 7 bases match TRBD2. CDR1 and CDR2 (germline): MNHEY, SVGAGI. The CDR3 runs to 15 residues. J lost 2 bases, V lost 4 bases, and 5 bases had no gene match. The CDR3: CASSFGRYPYNEQFF. DNA for the CDR3: TGTGCCAGCAGTTTCGGGAGGTACCCCTACAATGAGCAGTTCTTC.

For the CDR3, the DNA is TGTGCCAGCAGCGGAGCGGGAGGGCCCTATGAGCAGTTCTTC. Translated, it gives CASSGAGGPYEQFF. This chain uses TRBV7-2 with TRBJ2-1; 10 bases match TRBD2. The germline gives CDR1 SGHTA, CDR2 FQGNSA. V was pared by 5 bases and J by 8 bases, with 6 bases of the junction left unmatched. There are 14 residues in the CDR3.

The chain is built from TRBV5-1 and TRBJ2-4, with TRBD1 matching over 7 bases. Germline trimming cut 0 bases from V and 7 bases from J; bases unmatched to any gene: 7. Germline values: CDR1 SGHRS, CDR2 YFSETQ. The CDR3 runs to 15 residues. The CDR3 reads CASSLEQGSPNIQYF. DNA of the CDR3: TGCGCCAGCAGCTTGGAACAGGGGTCCCCTAACATTCAGTACTTC. Based on the CDR3 plus reference TRBV5-1 and TRBJ2-4, the full variable domain is KAGVTQTPRYLIKTRGQQVTLSCSPISGHRSVSWYQQTPGQGLQFLFEYFSETQRNKGNFPGRFSGRQFSNSRSEMNVSTLELGDSALYLCASSLEQGSPNIQYFGAGTRLSVL.

This chain connects TRBV5-3 to TRBJ1-5, with 8 bases that match TRBD1. TRBV5-3 is labeled an ORF, and its function is uncertain. The CDR3 consists of 18 residues. Losses at the gene ends were 4 bases for V and 0 bases for J; bases not matched to a gene: 12. CDR3 sequence (DNA): TGTGCCAGAAGCGTGGACAGGGAAAATTACTATAGCAATCAGCCCCAGCATTTT. Protein sequence: CARSVDRENYYSNQPQHF.

This sequence joins TRBV3-1 (or the pseudogene TRBV3-2) and TRBJ2-5, with D unclear. Trimming took off 1 base at V and 5 bases at J, with 5 bases between the two ends. Germline V CDR1 and CDR2: LGHDT, YNNKEL (reference sequence). The CDR3 length is 12 residues. The CDR3 region is CASSQVSETQYF. The CDR3 DNA reads TGTGCCAGCAGCCAAGTTTCGGAGACCCAGTACTTC.

The chain couples TRBV5-1 to TRBJ2-1, with TRBD1 matching 9 bases. CDR3 size: 15 residues. V shed 5 bases and J 3 bases; nucleotides not matched to a gene: 6. Germline values: CDR1 SGHRS, CDR2 YFSETQ. CDR3 nucleotide sequence: TGCGCCAGCAGACTGGACAGGGGCTACTACAATGAGCAGTTCTTC. This encodes CASRLDRGYYNEQFF.

The rearrangement uses TRBV18 and TRBJ2-7, with a tentative D call TRBD2 (7 bases). The germline V gene encodes CDR1 KGHSH and CDR2 LQKENI. The ends were cut back, 3 bases at V and 6 bases at J, with 18 bases in the middle. This CDR3 is built from 15 residues. CDR3 amino acids: CASSPTRGRGSEQYF. The DNA of the CDR3 is TGTGCCAGCTCACCCACGCGGGGGCGGGGAAGCGAGCAGTACTTC.

J is TRBJ2-6 and V is TRBV6-2 or TRBV6-3, with 10 bases identical to TRBD1. The germline V gene encodes CDR1 MNHEY and CDR2 SVGEGT. With 6 bases clipped from V and 0 bases from J, the junction kept 5 bases outside the gene matches. The CDR3 is made up of 17 amino acids. The CDR3 bases are TGTGCCAGCAGCCCGGGACAGGGGAGCTCTGGGGCCAACGTCCTGACTTTC. Translation: CASSPGQGSSGANVLTF.

The rearrangement joins TRBV11-2 to TRBJ1-2; D is unresolved. Germline V gene data show CDR1 as SGHAT and CDR2 as FQNNGV. V was cut by 5 bases and J by 3 bases, with 28 bases left in between. The CDR3 contains 19 residues. CDR3 sequence: CASSPRSPRALGGDYGYTF. CDR3 nucleotides: TGTGCCAGCAGCCCCCGGAGCCCTAGGGCCTTAGGCGGGGACTATGGCTACACCTTC. The complete variable domain, with remaining parts taken from reference TRBV11-2 and TRBJ1-2, reads EAGVAQSPRYKIIEKRQSVAFWCNPISGHATLYWYQQILGQGPKLLIQFQNNGVVDDSQLPKDRFSAERLKGVDSTLKIQPAKLEDSAVYLCASSPRSPRALGGDYGYTFGSGTRLTVV.

This clone occurred a few times. The chain combines TRBV5-1 with TRBJ1-2, with 10 bases fitting TRBD1. The CDR3 extends over 13 amino acids. CDR1 is SGHRS and CDR2 is YFSETQ in the germline V gene. Unmatched junction bases numbered 2, after V lost 5 bases and J lost 4 bases. CDR3 in amino acids: CASRRTGGYGYTF. CDR3 DNA sequence: TGCGCCAGCAGAAGGACAGGGGGCTATGGCTACACCTTC.

The CDR3 coding sequence is TGTGCCAGCAGCGTACGGACAGGGGGACGGGGCGAGCTGTTTTTT. Translating gives CASSVRTGGRGELFF. The chain is built from TRBV9 and TRBJ1-4; 10 bases fit TRBD1. J was trimmed by 14 bases and V by 1 base; bases with no gene match: 11. This CDR3 is built from 15 residues. Germline-derived CDR1 and CDR2 are SGDLS and YYNGEE.